This entry lists 5 T cell receptor beta chains sequenced from one sample in a study of CD8+ T cells in alopecia areata. cDNA serving as the sequencing template came from extracted, reverse transcribed RNA. The data were produced by immunoSEQ multiplex PCR, yet TCRdb's version contains in-frame clones alone and is incomplete. The data show 85,000 to 95,000 clones, around 70% seen once. This sample's treatment: oral pan-JAK inhibitor, 5-10 mg twice daily. This material consisted of CD8+ T cells sorted from blood, taken between weeks 44 and 45, from a patient treated with tofacitinib. Receptors originate from a human donor with alopecia areata.

This rearrangement joins TRBV19 to TRBJ2-2; D is ambiguous. Trimming removed 7 bases at V and 1 base at J, with 4 bases between. The length of the CDR3 is 12 residues. CDR1 is LNHDA and CDR2 is SQIVND in the germline V gene (reference sequence). The CDR3 region is CASMKNTGELFF. CDR3 nucleotides: TGTGCCAGTATGAAGAACACCGGGGAGCTGTTTTTT.

Judged by abundance, this clone is medium-sized. The V and J genes are TRBV7-3 and TRBJ2-1, with TRBD1 matching over 9 bases. Germline V gene sequence: CDR1 SGHTA, CDR2 FQGTGA. The CDR3 extends over 16 amino acids. The V and J ends lost 5 bases and 6 bases, in that order; junction bases with no gene match: 11. The CDR3 loop reads CASSPAQGARFNEQFF. DNA for the CDR3: TGTGCCAGCAGCCCAGCACAGGGGGCAAGGTTCAATGAGCAGTTCTTC.

This clone was picked up a small number of times. The V and J genes are TRBV13 and TRBJ2-5; D is perhaps TRBD2 (5 bases). The V end was cut by 8 bases, the J end by 10 bases, with 11 bases between. The CDR3 consists of 10 residues. Germline V lookup: CDR1 PRHDT, CDR2 FYEKMQ (reference sequence). In DNA form, the CDR3 reads TGTGCCAGCGGATCGGGGATCCAGTACTTC. Encoded protein: CASGSGIQYF.

This rearrangement joins TRBV15 to TRBJ2-5, with 9 bases matching TRBD1. This CDR3 comprises 15 residues. Germline V gene sequence: CDR1 LNHNV, CDR2 YYDKDF (reference sequence). The trim removed 3 bases at V and 4 bases at J, leaving 6 bases unmatched. In DNA, the CDR3 is TGTGCCACCAGCAGCGAGGACAGGGGAGGAGAGACCCAGTACTTC. This gives the protein CATSSEDRGGETQYF. The variable domain in full, with the rest retrieved from reference TRBV15 and TRBJ2-5, is DAMVIQNPRYQVTQFGKPVTLSCSQTLNHNVMYWYQQKSSQAPKLLFHYYDKDFNNEADTPDNFQSRRPNTSFCFLDIRSPGLGDTAMYLCATSSEDRGGETQYFGPGTRLLVL.

Only a few counts were recorded for this clone. The V and J genes are TRBV29-1 and TRBJ2-1; 7 nucleotides line up with TRBD1. The CDR3 is made up of 15 amino acids. V was pared by 1 base and J by 5 bases, with 8 bases of the junction left unmatched. CDR1 is SQVTM and CDR2 is ANQGSEA in the germline V gene. The DNA of the CDR3 is TGCAGCGTTGAAGGGCGAGGGGGCGAGGACAATGAGCAGTTCTTC. Its translation: CSVEGRGGEDNEQFF.